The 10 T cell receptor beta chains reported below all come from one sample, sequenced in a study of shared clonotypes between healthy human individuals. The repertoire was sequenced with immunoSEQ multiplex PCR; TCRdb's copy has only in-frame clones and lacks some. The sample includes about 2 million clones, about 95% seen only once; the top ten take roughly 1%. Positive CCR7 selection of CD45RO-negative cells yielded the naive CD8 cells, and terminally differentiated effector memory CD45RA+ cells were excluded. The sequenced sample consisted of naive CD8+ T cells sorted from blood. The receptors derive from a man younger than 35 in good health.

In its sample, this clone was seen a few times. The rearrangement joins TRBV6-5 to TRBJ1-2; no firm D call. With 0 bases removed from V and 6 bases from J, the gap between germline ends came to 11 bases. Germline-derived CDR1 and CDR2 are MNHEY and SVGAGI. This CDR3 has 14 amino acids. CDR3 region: CASSYSTGMNGYTF. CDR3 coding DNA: TGTGCCAGCAGTTACTCGACTGGTATGAATGGCTACACCTTC.

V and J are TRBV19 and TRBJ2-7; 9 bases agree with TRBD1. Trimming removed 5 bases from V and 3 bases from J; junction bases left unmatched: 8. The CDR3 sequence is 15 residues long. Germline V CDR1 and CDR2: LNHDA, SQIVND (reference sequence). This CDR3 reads CASSGLTGGDYEQYF. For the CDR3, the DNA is TGTGCCAGTAGTGGCTTGACAGGGGGGGACTACGAGCAGTACTTC.

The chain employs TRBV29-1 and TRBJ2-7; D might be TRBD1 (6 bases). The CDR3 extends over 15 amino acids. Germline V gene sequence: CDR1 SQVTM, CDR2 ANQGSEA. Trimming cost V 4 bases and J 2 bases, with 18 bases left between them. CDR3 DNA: TGCAGCGTTGTGGTACCTCAGGGGACACCCTACGAGCAGTACTTC. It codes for CSVVVPQGTPYEQYF.

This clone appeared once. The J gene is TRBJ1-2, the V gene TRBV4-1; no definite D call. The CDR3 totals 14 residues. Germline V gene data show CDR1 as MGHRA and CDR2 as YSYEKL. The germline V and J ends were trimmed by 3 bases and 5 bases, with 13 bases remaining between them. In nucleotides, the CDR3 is TGCGCCAGCAGCCACGTAGACCCAGATTATGGCTACACCTTC. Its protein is CASSHVDPDYGYTF.

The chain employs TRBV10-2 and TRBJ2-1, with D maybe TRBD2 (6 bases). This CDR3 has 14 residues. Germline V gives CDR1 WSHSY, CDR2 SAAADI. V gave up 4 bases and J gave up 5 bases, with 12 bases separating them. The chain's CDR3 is CASSVGDSHNEQFF. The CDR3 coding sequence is TGCGCCAGCAGTGTAGGGGACTCTCACAATGAGCAGTTCTTC.

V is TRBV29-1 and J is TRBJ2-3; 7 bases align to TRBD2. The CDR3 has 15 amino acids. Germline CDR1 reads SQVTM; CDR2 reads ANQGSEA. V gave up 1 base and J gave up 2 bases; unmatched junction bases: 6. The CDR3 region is CSVEGGLADTDTQYF. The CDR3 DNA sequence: TGCAGCGTTGAAGGAGGTCTAGCGGACACAGATACGCAGTATTTT.

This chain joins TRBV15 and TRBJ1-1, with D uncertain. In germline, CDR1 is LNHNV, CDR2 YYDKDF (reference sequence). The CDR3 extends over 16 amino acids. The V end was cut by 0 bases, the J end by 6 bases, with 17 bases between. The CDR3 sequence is CATSRDWPTRISEAFF. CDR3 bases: TGTGCCACCAGCAGAGATTGGCCGACCCGGATCTCTGAAGCTTTCTTT.

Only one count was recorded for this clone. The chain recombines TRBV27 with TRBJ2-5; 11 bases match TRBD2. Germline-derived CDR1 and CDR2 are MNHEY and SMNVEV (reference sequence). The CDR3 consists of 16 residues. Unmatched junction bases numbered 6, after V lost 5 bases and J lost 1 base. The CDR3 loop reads CASSLLAGGLQETQYF. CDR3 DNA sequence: TGTGCCAGCAGTCTGCTAGCGGGGGGACTCCAAGAGACCCAGTACTTC.

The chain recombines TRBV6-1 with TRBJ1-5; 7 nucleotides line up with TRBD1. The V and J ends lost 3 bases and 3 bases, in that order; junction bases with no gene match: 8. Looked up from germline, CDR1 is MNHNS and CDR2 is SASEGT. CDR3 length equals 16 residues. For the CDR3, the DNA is TGTGCCAGCAGTGAGGACAGGCGATTAGTCAATCAGCCCCAGCATTTT. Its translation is CASSEDRRLVNQPQHF.

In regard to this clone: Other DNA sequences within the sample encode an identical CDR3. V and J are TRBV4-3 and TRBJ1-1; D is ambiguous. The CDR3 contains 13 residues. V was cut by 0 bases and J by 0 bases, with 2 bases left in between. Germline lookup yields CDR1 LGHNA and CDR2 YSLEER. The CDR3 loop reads CASSQDLNTEAFF. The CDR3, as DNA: TGCGCCAGCAGCCAAGATTTGAACACTGAAGCTTTCTTT.